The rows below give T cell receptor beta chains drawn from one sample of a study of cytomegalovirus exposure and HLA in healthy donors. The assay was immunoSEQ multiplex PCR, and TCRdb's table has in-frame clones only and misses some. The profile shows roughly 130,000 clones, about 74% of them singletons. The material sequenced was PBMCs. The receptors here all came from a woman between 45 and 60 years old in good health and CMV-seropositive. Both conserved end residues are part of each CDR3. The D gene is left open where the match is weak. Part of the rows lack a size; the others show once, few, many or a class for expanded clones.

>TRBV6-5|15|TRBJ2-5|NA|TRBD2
TGTGCCAGCAGCGAGACTAGCGGGGGCGGGGAGACCCAGTACTTC
CASSETSGGGETQYF
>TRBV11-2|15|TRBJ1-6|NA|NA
TGTGCCAGCAGCTTACGGGGGTCAAGCCCTTCACCCCTCCACTTT
CASSLRGSSPSPLHF
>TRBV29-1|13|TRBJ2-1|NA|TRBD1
TGCAGTATGGGACAGGGTAACGTCAGAGAGCAGTTCTTC
CSMGQGNVREQFF
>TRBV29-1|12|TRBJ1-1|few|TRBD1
TGCAGCGCAGGGGACAGGGGGCGTGAAGCTTTCTTT
CSAGDRGREAFF
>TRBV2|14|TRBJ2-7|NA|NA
TGTGCCAGCGGGGCGGGGATAAGCTCCTACGAGCAGTACTTC
CASGAGISSYEQYF
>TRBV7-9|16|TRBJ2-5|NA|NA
TGTTCCAGCAGCTTAGGCAGCGGACCCAGCCAAGAGACCCAGTACTTC
CSSSLGSGPSQETQYF
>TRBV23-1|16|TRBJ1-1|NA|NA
TGCGCCAGCAGTCATCGGCGAGGAAGGGAGTTGCTCGGAGCTTTCTTT
CASSHRRGRELLGAFF
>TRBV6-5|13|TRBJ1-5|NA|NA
TGTGCCAGCAGATGGACTTACAATCAGCCCCAGCATTTT
CASRWTYNQPQHF
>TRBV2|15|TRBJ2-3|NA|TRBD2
TGTGCCAGCAGTGAACAGCGGGGGGACACAGATACGCAGTATTTT
CASSEQRGDTDTQYF
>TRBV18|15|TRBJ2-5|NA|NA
TGTGCCAGCTCACCACCGGGAGGTGTTTGGGAGACCCAGTACTTC
CASSPPGGVWETQYF
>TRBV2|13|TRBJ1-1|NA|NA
TGTGCCAGCACCATCACGGGGGACACTGAAGCTTTCTTT
CASTITGDTEAFF
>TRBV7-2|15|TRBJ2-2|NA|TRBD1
TGTGCCAGCAGCTTAACCACAGGGGGGACCGGGGAGCTGTTTTTT
CASSLTTGGTGELFF
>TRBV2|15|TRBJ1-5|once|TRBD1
TGTGCCAGCAGGCAGGCAGGGGGCGCGAGGCAGCCCCAGCATTTT
CASRQAGGARQPQHF
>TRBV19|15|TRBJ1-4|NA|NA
TGTGCCAGTACCGATGGAGGGGATCTGAATGAAAAACTGTTTTTT
CASTDGGDLNEKLFF
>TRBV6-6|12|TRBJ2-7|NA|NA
TGTGCCAGCAGTAGCGAGCCCTACGAGCAGTACTTC
CASSSEPYEQYF
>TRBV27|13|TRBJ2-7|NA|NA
TGTGCCAGTAGTAAAGGAGGGTACTACGAGCAGTACTTC
CASSKGGYYEQYF
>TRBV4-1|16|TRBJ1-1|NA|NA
TGCGCCAGCAGCCAAGTACGGGGAGGGAAGAACACTGAAGCTTTCTTT
CASSQVRGGKNTEAFF
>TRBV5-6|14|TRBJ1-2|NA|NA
TGTGCCAGCAGCTTGGGAGACAGTGTATATGGCTACACCTTC
CASSLGDSVYGYTF
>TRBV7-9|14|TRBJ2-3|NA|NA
TGTGCCAGCAGCTTCGGGGTTATGACAGATACGCAGTATTTT
CASSFGVMTDTQYF
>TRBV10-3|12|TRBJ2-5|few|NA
TGTGCCATCAGTTGGACTCAAGAGACCCAGTACTTC
CAISWTQETQYF
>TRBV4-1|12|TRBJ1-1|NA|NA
TGCGCCAGCAGCCAAGATACGGGTGAAGCTTTCTTT
CASSQDTGEAFF
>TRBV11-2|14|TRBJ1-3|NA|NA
TGTGCCAGCAGCTTCGGCAGGGGTAGAAACACCATATATTTT
CASSFGRGRNTIYF
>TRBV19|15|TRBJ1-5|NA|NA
TGTGCCAGTAGTAGGGAGGTAGGCGCCAATCAGCCCCAGCATTTT
CASSREVGANQPQHF
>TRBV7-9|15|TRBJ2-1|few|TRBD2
TGTGCCAGCAGCCGTAGCGGGGGGGCCGCAGATGAGCAGTTCTTC
CASSRSGGAADEQFF
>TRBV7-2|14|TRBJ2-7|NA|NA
TGTGCCAGCAGCCAGGTCGGGGTTTCCTACGAGCAGTACTTC
CASSQVGVSYEQYF
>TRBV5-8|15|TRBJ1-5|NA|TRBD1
TGTGCCAGCAGCCCGACAGGGATTGGGGCTCAGCCCCAGCATTTT
CASSPTGIGAQPQHF
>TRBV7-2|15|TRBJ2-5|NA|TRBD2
TGTGCCAGCAGTTCGGGACTAGGAAGGCAAGAGACCCAGTACTTC
CASSSGLGRQETQYF
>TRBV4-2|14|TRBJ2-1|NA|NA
TGTGCCAGCAGCCAAGATAGACTAGAGGAAGAGCAGTTCTTC
CASSQDRLEEEQFF
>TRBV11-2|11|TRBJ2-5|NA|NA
TGTGCCAGCAGCCTCGGAGAGACCCAGTACTTC
CASSLGETQYF
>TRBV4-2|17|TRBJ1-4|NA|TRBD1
TGTGCCAGCAGCCAAGATCCAGGGGGTCCCTGGGGTGAAAAACTGTTTTTT
CASSQDPGGPWGEKLFF
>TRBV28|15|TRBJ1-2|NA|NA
TGTGCCAGCACCGCAATAAGAGACGCGGGCTATGGCTACACCTTC
CASTAIRDAGYGYTF
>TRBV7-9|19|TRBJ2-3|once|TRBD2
TGTGCCAGCAGCTTAGCGGTCAGGACTAGCGGGGGAAACACAGATACGCAGTATTTT
CASSLAVRTSGGNTDTQYF
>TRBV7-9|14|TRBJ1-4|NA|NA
TGTGCCAGCATCCCAGGCGCAACTAATGAAAAACTGTTTTTT
CASIPGATNEKLFF
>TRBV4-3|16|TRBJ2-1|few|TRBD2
TGCGCCAGCAGCCATGTGGGGACTAGCGGGGAAAATGAGCAGTTCTTC
CASSHVGTSGENEQFF
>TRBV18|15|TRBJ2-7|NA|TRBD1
TGTGCCAGCTCACCACCGGGACAGGGGACCTACGAGCAGTACTTC
CASSPPGQGTYEQYF
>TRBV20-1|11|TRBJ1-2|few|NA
TGCAGTGCCCAGGGGACCTATGGCTACACCTTC
CSAQGTYGYTF
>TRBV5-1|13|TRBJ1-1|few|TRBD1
TGCGCCAGCAGCCAAACAGGGGAGGCTGAAGCTTTCTTT
CASSQTGEAEAFF
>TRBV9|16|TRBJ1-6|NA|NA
TGTGCCAGCAGCGTAGGAAGGTTTAGCTCGAATTCACCCCTCCACTTT
CASSVGRFSSNSPLHF
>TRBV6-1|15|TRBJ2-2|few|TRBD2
TGTGCCAGCAGTGAATCGGGGAGGGCGATAGGGGAGCTGTTTTTT
CASSESGRAIGELFF
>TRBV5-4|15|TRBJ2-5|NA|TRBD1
TGTGCCAGCAGCTTGGCCGTGCGACAGGGGGAGACCCAGTACTTC
CASSLAVRQGETQYF
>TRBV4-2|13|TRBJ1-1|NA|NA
TGTGCCAGCAGCGTTACAGCGAACACTGAAGCTTTCTTT
CASSVTANTEAFF
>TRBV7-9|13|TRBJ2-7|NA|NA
TGTTCCAGCAGCATCGGACAGACCTACGAGCAGTACTTC
CSSSIGQTYEQYF
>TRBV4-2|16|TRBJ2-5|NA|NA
TGTGCCAGCAGCCAAGAAGGCGGGGGGACAGGGGAGACCCAGTACTTC
CASSQEGGGTGETQYF
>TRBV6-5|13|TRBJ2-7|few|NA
TGTGCCAGCAGATTAACAGGGAGCTACGAGCAGTACTTC
CASRLTGSYEQYF
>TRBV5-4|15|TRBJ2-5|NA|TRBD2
TGTGCCAGCAGCGCGACTAGCGGGGTTGGAGAGACCCAGTACTTC
CASSATSGVGETQYF
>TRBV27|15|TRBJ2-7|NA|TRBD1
TGTGCCAGCAGTTTACGACAGGGCTATCGCTCCGAGCAGTACTTC
CASSLRQGYRSEQYF
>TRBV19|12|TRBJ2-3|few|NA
TGTGCCAGTAGCGGGAGCACAGATACGCAGTATTTT
CASSGSTDTQYF
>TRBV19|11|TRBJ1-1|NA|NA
TGTGCCAGTAGTATGACAGGTGAAGCTTTCTTT
CASSMTGEAFF
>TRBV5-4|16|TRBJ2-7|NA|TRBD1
TGTGCCAGCAGCTCAGACCTGGACAGGAGCTCCTACGAGCAGTACTTC
CASSSDLDRSSYEQYF
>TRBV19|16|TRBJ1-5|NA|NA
TGTGCCAGTAGTAACGGGGGGAATCTGGTCAATCAGCCCCAGCATTTT
CASSNGGNLVNQPQHF
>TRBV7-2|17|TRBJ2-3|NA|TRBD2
TGTGCCAGCAGCTTTCTTGGCGGGGGGGAGGGAGCAGATACGCAGTATTTT
CASSFLGGGEGADTQYF
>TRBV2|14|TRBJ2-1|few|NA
TGTGCCAGCAGCGTTCAACAGGGTATCGGTGAGCAGTTCTTC
CASSVQQGIGEQFF
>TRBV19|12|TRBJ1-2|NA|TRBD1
TGTGCCAGTAGTCCCCGACAGGGAAGCTACACCTTC
CASSPRQGSYTF
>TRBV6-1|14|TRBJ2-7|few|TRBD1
TGTGCCAGCAGGGGACAGAACCCACCCTACGAGCAGTACTTC
CASRGQNPPYEQYF
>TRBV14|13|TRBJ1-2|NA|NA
TGTGCCAGCAGCCAAGTAGTGTTGGATGGCTACACCTTC
CASSQVVLDGYTF
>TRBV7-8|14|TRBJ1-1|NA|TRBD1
TGTGCCAGCAGCTTAATGGACAGGGTAACTGAAGCTTTCTTT
CASSLMDRVTEAFF
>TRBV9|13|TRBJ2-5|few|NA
TGTGCCAGCAGCGTTCTAGACAGGGAGACCCAGTACTTC
CASSVLDRETQYF